Given below is one TCR beta chain in context. Its target antigen remains unknown. Base qualities were left out, and no much larger clone turns up one base away. These data belong to a study of blood T cell repertoires in COVID-19 (dated by TCRdb to the early 2020s). Looking at the study overall: Samples covering the acute and convalescent phases of COVID-19 were provided by collaborators in the United States, Italy and Spain. The material from the prospective study consisted of cDNA or gDNA derived from T cells, B-cell-depleted T cells, or PBMCs. Deeply sampled blood TCRbeta repertoires from subjects exposed to, actively infected with, or recovered from COVID-19 were included in the dataset. The repertoires were released in a freely available public database intended as a resource for research on the immune response to SARS-CoV-2. Samples were obtained from the ongoing ImmuneRACE study (first 160 participants) and from roughly 1,300 subjects provided by 6 global collaborators. The sample metadata nearly always contained a de-identified subject ID, COVID-19 status, age in years and sex. Where HLA class I and class II types were available, the types were taken from metadata supplied by the sample provider, not from assay-based typing.

TCRbeta CDR3 regions were amplified from genomic DNA using the immunoSEQ Assay, a bias-controlled multiplex PCR. The paper's data handling went like this. Nucleated cell counts per sample were estimated from amplification of reference gene primers within the assay. To quantify the absolute abundance of each unique TCRbeta CDR3 rearrangement, sequence reads were collapsed and filtered. For each sample, productive Simpson clonality was calculated by taking the square root of Simpson's diversity index across productive rearrangements. Held by TCRdb, this immuneACCESS table contains in-frame sequences only and omits some clones. Under half of the omission traces to an unresolved V gene where checked; the cause of the rest is unknown. From that table come the V and J calls and clone size; the DNA was used to work out D and trimming. The table for this sample lists under 140,000 clones; 72% of them were counted only once. About 8.3% of the sample is held by the ten biggest clonotypes.

Each collaborating institution followed its own protocols to collect whole blood in K2EDTA tubes. For TCRbeta analysis, collaborator samples were shipped as frozen whole blood, as isolated PBMCs, or as DNA extracted from either sample type. General conclusions and limits of the study: How much clinical and demographic metadata was included differed by source and by participant, and the metadata was provided uncurated.

Sequences were obtained from peripheral blood. This receptor was taken from a woman aged 55-70 years with acute or convalescent COVID-19.

The CDR3 has the sequence CASSFTGKGSMNTEAFF. The nucleotide sequence reads TGTGCCAGCAGCTTCACAGGGAAAGGCTCCATGAACACTGAAGCTTTCTTT. The chain is assembled from TRBV11-2 and TRBJ1-1, and the D gene may be TRBD1, 6 bases matching. Looking up the germline V gene yields CDR1 SGHAT and CDR2 FQNNGV. A distance of 17 bases separates the germline ends of V and J, which lose 3 bases and 0 bases respectively. The CDR3 starts with the cysteine, ends with the phenylalanine, and has 17 residues. The CDR3 DNA has 51 bases and is translated from base 1.